A selection of T cell receptor beta chains follows, all from one sample in a study of blood T cell repertoires in COVID-19. Repertoires were generated with immunoSEQ multiplex PCR, while TCRdb's copy carries only in-frame clones and drops some. Counted here are some 200,000 clones, roughly 80% occurring once; the ten biggest clones make up 3%. Sequenced: peripheral blood. The receptors shown here come from a woman aged 30 to 39 who had recovered from COVID-19. The CDR3 runs from the conserved cysteine through the conserved F or W. D genes are given only for firm matches. The listing skips clone size in some rows; elsewhere it reads once, few, many or a size class.

len	v_gene	j_gene	d_gene	abundance	CDR3nt	CDR3aa
14	TRBV7-9	TRBJ2-7	TRBD2	-	TGTGCCAGCAGCTCTAGCGGGAGGGCCGACGAGCAGTACTTC	CASSSSGRADEQYF
15	TRBV6-2/TRBV6-3	TRBJ1-1	-	-	TGTGCCAGCAGCCCTACTTACCTAGACAGAACTGAAGCTTTCTTT	CASSPTYLDRTEAFF
16	TRBV5-8	TRBJ2-1	TRBD2	once	TGTGCCAGCAGCGGAGGAATAGCGGGAGGGACGAATGAGCAGTTCTTC	CASSGGIAGGTNEQFF
16	TRBV5-1	TRBJ1-4	TRBD1	-	TGCGCCAGCAGCGTGGGGACAGGGTATACTAATGAAAAACTGTTTTTT	CASSVGTGYTNEKLFF
18	TRBV29-1	TRBJ2-5	-	-	TGCAGCGTTGGCTCCCCGGGATTTGGGGTAGGGTTACAAGAGACCCAGTACTTC	CSVGSPGFGVGLQETQYF
15	TRBV7-9	TRBJ1-1	TRBD1	once	TGTGCCAGCAGCTCAAAATGGGACAGGGCAACTGAAGCTTTCTTT	CASSSKWDRATEAFF
14	TRBV29-1	TRBJ2-1	TRBD2	-	TGCAGCGTTGAAGGCGGGAGAGCCTACAATGAGCAGTTCTTC	CSVEGGRAYNEQFF
13	TRBV7-9	TRBJ1-5	-	-	TGTGCCAGCAGCACGAGCCTATATCAGCCCCAGCATTTT	CASSTSLYQPQHF
13	TRBV29-1	TRBJ2-3	TRBD2	-	TGCAGCGTACTAGCGGGAGGGCCAGATACGCAGTATTTT	CSVLAGGPDTQYF
16	TRBV2	TRBJ2-2	-	-	TGTGCCAGCAGTGAATCCGGGGTGAGGAACACCGGGGAGCTGTTTTTT	CASSESGVRNTGELFF
15	TRBV28	TRBJ1-1	-	-	TGTGCCAGCAGTTGGGGGGCGGGGGCCAACACTGAAGCTTTCTTT	CASSWGAGANTEAFF